The 32 T cell receptor beta chains listed next were all sequenced from one sample in a study of blood T cell repertoires in COVID-19. Libraries were prepared by immunoSEQ multiplex PCR; TCRdb keeps only in-frame clonotypes and omits some of them. The data show more than 110,000 clones, under 90% seen once. The sample was PBMCs or T cells enriched from blood (not recorded which). All receptors derive from a woman between 18 and 29 years old who had been exposed to COVID-19.

The gene calls are TRBV29-1 and TRBJ2-5, with 13 bases lining up with TRBD2. Trimming cost V 6 bases and J 2 bases; bases outside gene matches: 6. Germline V lookup: CDR1 SQVTM, CDR2 ANQGSEA. The CDR3 sequence is 15 residues long. The CDR3 DNA is TGCAGCGTCGAACTAGCGGGAGGGTTACAAGAGACCCAGTACTTC. As protein: CSVELAGGLQETQYF.

The chain links TRBV6-6 to TRBJ2-3; 16 nucleotides align to TRBD2. The CDR3 is 16 amino acids. The trim removed 7 bases at V and 4 bases at J, leaving 5 bases unmatched. The V gene's germline CDR1 is MNHNY and CDR2 SVGAGI (reference sequence). CDR3 protein: CASTGTSGRVPDTQYF. The CDR3 coding sequence is TGTGCCAGCACCGGGACTAGCGGGAGGGTCCCAGATACGCAGTATTTT.

The chain couples TRBV28 to TRBJ1-5; 11 bases are shared with TRBD1. Germline V gives CDR1 MDHEN, CDR2 SYDVKM. Unmatched junction bases numbered 11, after V lost 7 bases and J lost 6 bases. This CDR3 comprises 16 residues. The CDR3 nucleotides read TGTGCCAGCAAAGAACCAAGGACAGGGGGCAGTCAGCCCCAGCATTTT. Amino acid sequence: CASKEPRTGGSQPQHF.

The chain links TRBV7-9 to TRBJ2-2; TRBD2 matches at 9 bases. The CDR3 has 16 residues. The trim removed 5 bases at V and 4 bases at J, leaving 8 bases unmatched. CDR1 is SEHNR, CDR2 FQNEAQ, per germline (reference sequence). The CDR3 protein is CASSPLAGVVTGELFF. The CDR3 nucleotides are TGTGCCAGCAGCCCGTTAGCGGGAGTGGTCACCGGGGAGCTGTTTTTT. The whole variable domain, filled in from reference TRBV7-9 and TRBJ2-2, reads DTGVSQNPRHKITKRGQNVTFRCDPISEHNRLYWYRQTLGQGPEFLTYFQNEAQLEKSRLLSDRFSAERPKGSFSTLEIQRTEQGDSAMYLCASSPLAGVVTGELFFGEGSRLTVL.

The rearrangement joins TRBV21-1 to TRBJ2-7; TRBD1, the table's D call, lacks a check against the DNA. TRBV21-1 is designated a pseudogene. The CDR3 spans 11 residues. Here the CDR3 reads CASSKQYEQYF. CDR3 bases: TGTGCCAGCAGCAAACAGTACGAGCAGTACTTC.

The chain links TRBV6-5 to TRBJ2-7; 9 positions agree with TRBD2. The germline CDR1 and CDR2 sequences are MNHEY and SVGAGI. V gave up 6 bases and J gave up 2 bases; unmatched junction bases: 8. CDR3 size: 15 residues. CDR3 nucleotides: TGTGCCAGCAGGAGGGGACTAGCAATTCCCTACGAGCAGTACTTC. It is translated as CASRRGLAIPYEQYF.

This chain uses TRBV12-3 or TRBV12-4 with TRBJ2-1; TRBD1 matches 7 bases. This CDR3 region has 12 residues. V lost 8 bases, J lost 10 bases, and 8 bases stayed unmatched. The CDR3 DNA reads as TGTGCCAGCGTTTCAGGGGGTCTGGAGCAGTTCTTC. It codes for CASVSGGLEQFF.

For the CDR3, the DNA is TGCAGCGTTGCAAGGTCGGGAGAGTCCTACGAGCAGTACTTC. Encoded protein: CSVARSGESYEQYF. The chain has TRBV29-1 and TRBJ2-7; tentatively, D is TRBD2 (6 bases). There are 14 residues in the CDR3. Per germline, CDR1 SQVTM and CDR2 ANQGSEA. V shed 4 bases and J shed 1 base, with 14 bases lying between them.

This chain links TRBV6-4 with TRBJ2-2, with D possibly matching TRBD1 (5 bases). V was pared by 2 bases and J by 7 bases, with 8 bases between. There are 13 residues in the CDR3. The V gene's germline CDR1 is MRHNA and CDR2 SNTAGT. CDR3 region: CASSDQGLGELFF. CDR3 bases: TGTGCCAGCAGTGACCAGGGCCTCGGGGAGCTGTTTTTT.

This CDR3 is CASSLPGSAGTEAFF. The CDR3 nucleotides are TGTGCCAGCAGCCTCCCCGGGAGTGCCGGGACTGAAGCTTTCTTT. V and J are TRBV28 and TRBJ1-1; D is undetermined. The CDR3 length is 15 residues. Per germline, CDR1 MDHEN and CDR2 SYDVKM. Trimming pared 6 bases from V and 5 bases from J, leaving 19 bases between.

The chain combines TRBV5-4 with TRBJ1-2; 8 positions agree with TRBD1. The V gene end was trimmed by 4 bases and the J gene end by 4 bases; junction bases not matched to a gene: 3. This CDR3 comprises 13 residues. Germline CDR1 reads SGHNT; CDR2 reads YYREEE (reference sequence). CDR3: CASSRTGGYGYTF. For the CDR3, the DNA is TGTGCCAGCAGCCGCACAGGGGGCTATGGCTACACCTTC.

The V gene is TRBV6-5, the J gene TRBJ2-5, with 9 nucleotides matching TRBD1. The germline V gene encodes CDR1 MNHEY and CDR2 SVGAGI. The CDR3 covers 14 residues. V dropped 4 bases and J dropped 6; count of bases not matched to a gene: 6. The chain's CDR3 is CASSSQGALKTQYF. The CDR3 DNA reads TGTGCCAGCAGTTCACAGGGGGCTTTAAAGACCCAGTACTTC.

This clone was seen a single time. The chain employs TRBV7-3 and TRBJ2-5; D remains unclear. This CDR3 is built from 13 residues. With 2 bases removed from V and 3 bases from J, the gap between germline ends came to 7 bases. Germline V gene data show CDR1 as SGHTA and CDR2 as FQGTGA. The CDR3 loop reads CASSLSVEETQYF. The CDR3 nucleotides are TGTGCCAGCAGCTTATCGGTAGAAGAGACCCAGTACTTC.

This CDR3 is CASSPWGGTTDTQYF. CDR3 DNA: TGTGCCAGCAGCCCTTGGGGCGGGACTACAGATACGCAGTATTTT. J is TRBJ2-3 and V is TRBV11-2, with a weak D call TRBD2 (6 bases). The germline CDR1 and CDR2 sequences are SGHAT and FQNNGV. Trimming took 5 bases from V and 3 from J, leaving 15 bases between them. The CDR3 has 15 amino acids.

V is TRBV15 and J is TRBJ2-5, with 9 bases that match TRBD2. V shed 1 base, J shed 4 bases, and the junction held 1 base outside the gene matches. There are 14 residues in the CDR3. Germline lookup yields CDR1 LNHNV and CDR2 YYDKDF (reference sequence). CDR3 sequence (DNA): TGTGCCACCAGCAGAGTACTAGCGGGAGAGACCCAGTACTTC. Translation: CATSRVLAGETQYF.

CDR3 coding DNA: TGTGCCAGCAGCGGATGGCTGACTAGCGGGCAGTTCTTC. This sequence encodes CASSGWLTSGQFF. This rearrangement joins TRBV9 to TRBJ2-1, with TRBD2 identical over 9 bases. The CDR3 extends over 13 amino acids. In germline, CDR1 is SGDLS, CDR2 YYNGEE. The V segment lost 3 bases and the J segment 12 bases; nucleotides outside the gene matches: 7. The variable domain in full, completed from reference TRBV9 and TRBJ2-1, reads DSGVTQTPKHLITATGQRVTLRCSPRSGDLSVYWYQQSLDQGLQFLIQYYNGEERAKGNILERFSAQQFPDLHSELNLSSLELGDSALYFCASSGWLTSGQFFGPGTRLTVL.

A single count supports this clone. The rearrangement links TRBV4-1 to TRBJ2-7; 12 bases align to TRBD2. After removal of 3 bases from V and 0 bases from J, the junction contained 3 bases not matched to a gene. Germline CDR1 is MGHRA and CDR2 is YSYEKL. The CDR3 length is 16 residues. The CDR3 loop is CASSHASGRVSYEQYF. In DNA form, the CDR3 reads TGCGCCAGCAGCCACGCTAGCGGGAGGGTCTCCTACGAGCAGTACTTC.

The rearrangement links TRBV7-3 to TRBJ2-1, with TRBD2 matching over 9 bases. Germline-derived CDR1 and CDR2 are SGHTA and FQGTGA. After removal of 6 bases from V and 5 bases from J, the junction contained 8 bases not matched to a gene. This CDR3 is 15 amino acids long. The CDR3 nucleotides are TGTGCCAGCAGTTTGGGACTAGCTAACAACAATGAGCAGTTCTTC. Translation: CASSLGLANNNEQFF. Together with reference TRBV7-3 and TRBJ2-1, the CDR3 gives the full variable domain: GAGVSQTPSNKVTEKGKYVELRCDPISGHTALYWYRQSLGQGPEFLIYFQGTGAADDSGLPNDRFFAVRPEGSVSTLKIQRTERGDSAVYLCASSLGLANNNEQFFGPGTRLTVL.

To note about this clone: The same CDR3 can be traced to other DNA sequences in this sample. The chain is built from TRBV30 and TRBJ2-3, with a possible D match to TRBD2 (6 bases). Looked up from germline, CDR1 is GTSNPN and CDR2 is SVGIG (reference sequence). V dropped 4 bases and J dropped 0 bases, with 8 bases sitting between them. The CDR3 covers 13 residues. CDR3 loop: CAWTSGSTDTQYF. In DNA form, the CDR3 reads TGTGCCTGGACCAGCGGGAGCACAGATACGCAGTATTTT.

The V gene is TRBV19, the J gene TRBJ1-5, with 10 bases aligning to TRBD1. This CDR3 spans 15 amino acids. Germline V gives CDR1 LNHDA, CDR2 SQIVND (reference sequence). V gave up 9 bases and J gave up 5 bases; unmatched junction bases: 10. CDR3 in amino acids: CARPSRDRGDQPQHF. CDR3 bases: TGTGCCAGACCATCCCGGGACAGGGGCGATCAGCCCCAGCATTTT.

The gene calls are TRBV7-9 and TRBJ1-1; weak D call: TRBD1 (6 bases). The germline V and J ends were trimmed by 1 base and 5 bases, with 14 bases remaining between them. Germline-derived CDR1 and CDR2 are SEHNR and FQNEAQ (reference sequence). CDR3 length equals 15 residues. CDR3 in DNA: TGTGCCAGCAGCTTAGTCCGCGCAGGGGAAACTGAAGCTTTCTTT. This codes for CASSLVRAGETEAFF.

The chain carries TRBV19 and TRBJ1-5; D is undetermined. This CDR3 spans 16 amino acids. The ends were cut back, 3 bases at V and 6 bases at J, with 18 bases in the middle. Germline V gene lookup returns CDR1 LNHDA and CDR2 SQIVND (reference sequence). The CDR3: CASSMGGSEVSQPQHF. The CDR3 DNA reads as TGTGCCAGTAGTATGGGTGGGTCGGAGGTCAGTCAGCCCCAGCATTTT.

The chain combines TRBV29-1 with TRBJ1-1, with 7 bases identical to TRBD1. This CDR3 has 13 amino acids. Per the germline V gene, CDR1 is SQVTM and CDR2 is ANQGSEA. CDR3 sequence (DNA): TGCACCGCCATGGGACAGATGAACACTGAAGCTTTCTTT. Translation: CTAMGQMNTEAFF.

This clone was detected once. This chain joins TRBV19 and TRBJ1-2; D unresolved. From germline, CDR1 is LNHDA and CDR2 SQIVND (reference sequence). The CDR3 contains 14 residues. The V and J ends lost 5 bases and 2 bases respectively, with 12 bases between them. CDR3: CASSPRTRNYGYTF. The CDR3 coding sequence is TGTGCCAGTAGTCCCCGGACTAGGAACTATGGCTACACCTTC.

J is TRBJ1-6 and V is TRBV28; TRBD1 might be the D (6 bases). The CDR3 consists of 15 residues. CDR1 is MDHEN, CDR2 SYDVKM, per germline. V lost 3 bases and J 17 bases, leaving 23 bases between the germline ends. The CDR3 DNA sequence: TGTGCCAGCAGTTTGACCACCCCCGGACAGCAATATATCCACTTT. Protein sequence: CASSLTTPGQQYIHF.

V usage is TRBV5-1 and J usage is TRBJ2-5, with 7 bases that match TRBD1. CDR1 is SGHRS and CDR2 is YFSETQ in the germline V gene. This CDR3 has 14 residues. V shed 1 base, J shed 1 base, and the junction held 1 base outside the gene matches. CDR3 DNA: TGCGCCAGCAGCTTGAGGGACAGCCAAGAGACCCAGTACTTC. It encodes CASSLRDSQETQYF. Based on the CDR3 plus reference TRBV5-1 and TRBJ2-5, the full variable domain is KAGVTQTPRYLIKTRGQQVTLSCSPISGHRSVSWYQQTPGQGLQFLFEYFSETQRNKGNFPGRFSGRQFSNSRSEMNVSTLELGDSALYLCASSLRDSQETQYFGPGTRLLVL.

V gene TRBV5-4 combines with J gene TRBJ1-1, with D unclear. The germline V gene encodes CDR1 SGHNT and CDR2 YYREEE (reference sequence). The V end lost 3 bases, the J end lost 6 bases, and 15 bases lay between the germline ends. The CDR3 runs 14 residues. This chain's CDR3 is CASSYPGKKAEAFF. The CDR3 DNA is TGTGCCAGCAGCTACCCCGGGAAAAAGGCTGAAGCTTTCTTT.

The rearrangement uses TRBV5-4 and TRBJ2-5, with TRBD2 matching over 10 bases. J gave up 5 bases and V 0 bases, and 1 base lay outside the gene matches. This CDR3 is built from 14 residues. CDR1 SGHNT and CDR2 YYREEE come from the germline V gene (reference sequence). The CDR3 DNA follows: TGTGCCAGCAGCTTGGGGACTAGCGGTGAGACCCAGTACTTC. It specifies CASSLGTSGETQYF.

This clone was seen once. V gene TRBV11-3 combines with J gene TRBJ2-1; 13 bases align to TRBD2. Germline CDR1 reads SGHNT; CDR2 reads YENEEA. V shed 0 bases and J 4 bases; nucleotides not matched to a gene: 6. The CDR3 loop spans 18 amino acids. CDR3 in DNA: TGTGCCAGCAGCTTAGACGCTGAACTAGCGGGAGGGTACAATGAGCAGTTCTTC. Translation: CASSLDAELAGGYNEQFF. Drawing the rest from reference TRBV11-3 and TRBJ2-1, the complete variable domain is EAGVVQSPRYKIIEKKQPVAFWCNPISGHNTLYWYLQNLGQGPELLIRYENEEAVDDSQLPKDRFSAERLKGVDSTLKIQPAELGDSAVYLCASSLDAELAGGYNEQFFGPGTRLTVL.

The rearrangement joins TRBV27 to TRBJ2-4, with D possibly TRBD2 on 6 matching bases. Per germline, CDR1 MNHEY and CDR2 SMNVEV (reference sequence). The ends were cut back, 1 base at V and 0 bases at J, with 13 bases in the middle. The CDR3 is 17 amino acids. The CDR3 reads CASSLWAGTLAKNIQYF. For the CDR3, the DNA is TGTGCCAGCAGTTTATGGGCGGGGACGCTAGCCAAAAACATTCAGTACTTC.

The chain has TRBV29-1 and TRBJ2-1, with TRBD1 as a possible D gene (6 bases). There are 14 residues in the CDR3. The germline CDR1 and CDR2 sequences are SQVTM and ANQGSEA. V dropped 4 bases and J dropped 2 bases, with 12 bases sitting between them. CDR3 sequence (DNA): TGCAGCGTTGCTTCAGGGGTCCCCTACAATGAGCAGTTCTTC. It is translated as CSVASGVPYNEQFF.

The chain links TRBV9 to TRBJ2-7, with D perhaps matching TRBD2 (6 bases). V shed 4 bases and J shed 1 base, with 12 bases lying between them. CDR1 is SGDLS and CDR2 is YYNGEE in the germline V gene. This CDR3 is built from 14 residues. In DNA form, the CDR3 reads TGTGCCAGCAGCCCGGGACTTACTTCCTACGAGCAGTACTTC. The encoded protein is CASSPGLTSYEQYF.